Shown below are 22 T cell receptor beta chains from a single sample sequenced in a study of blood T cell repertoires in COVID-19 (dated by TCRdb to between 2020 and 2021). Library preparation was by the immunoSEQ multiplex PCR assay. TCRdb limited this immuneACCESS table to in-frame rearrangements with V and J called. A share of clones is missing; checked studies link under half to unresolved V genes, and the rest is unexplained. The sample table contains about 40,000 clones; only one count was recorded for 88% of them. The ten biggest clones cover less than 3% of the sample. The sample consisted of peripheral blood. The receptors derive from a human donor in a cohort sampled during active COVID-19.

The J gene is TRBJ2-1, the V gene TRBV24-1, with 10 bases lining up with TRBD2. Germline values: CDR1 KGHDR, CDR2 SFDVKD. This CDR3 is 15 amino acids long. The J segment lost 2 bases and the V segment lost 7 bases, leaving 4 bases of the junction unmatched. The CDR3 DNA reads TGTGCCACCAGCTCACTAGCGGGGCCCTACAATGAGCAGTTCTTC. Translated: CATSSLAGPYNEQFF.

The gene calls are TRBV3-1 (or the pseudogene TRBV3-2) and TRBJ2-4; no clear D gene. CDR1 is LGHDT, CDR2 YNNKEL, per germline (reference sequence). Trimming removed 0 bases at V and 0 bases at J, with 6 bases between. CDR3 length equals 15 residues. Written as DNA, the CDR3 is TGTGCCAGCAGCCAAGAACGGTTAGCCAAAAACATTCAGTACTTC. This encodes CASSQERLAKNIQYF.

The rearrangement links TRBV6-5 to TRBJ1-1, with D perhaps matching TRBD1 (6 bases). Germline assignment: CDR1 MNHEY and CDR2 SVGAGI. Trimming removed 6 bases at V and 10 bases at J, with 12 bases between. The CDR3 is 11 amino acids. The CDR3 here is CASSTAGVAFF. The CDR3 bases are TGTGCCAGCAGCACTGCAGGGGTAGCTTTCTTT.

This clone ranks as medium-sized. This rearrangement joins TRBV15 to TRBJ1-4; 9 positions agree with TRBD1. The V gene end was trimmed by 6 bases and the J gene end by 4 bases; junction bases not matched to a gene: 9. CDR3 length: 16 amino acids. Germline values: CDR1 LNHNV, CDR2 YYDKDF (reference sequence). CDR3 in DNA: TGTGCCACCAGTCGTGATACAGGGGGCCTTAATGAAAAACTGTTTTTT. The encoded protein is CATSRDTGGLNEKLFF.

CDR3 protein: CASSQPTGQAGANVLTF. The CDR3 region has the DNA TGTGCCAGCAGCCAACCCACAGGGCAAGCAGGGGCCAACGTCCTGACTTTC. V usage is TRBV11-2 and J usage is TRBJ2-6; D possibly corresponds to TRBD1 (6 bases). Germline CDR1 is SGHAT and CDR2 is FQNNGV. V gave up 5 bases and J gave up 4 bases, with 18 bases separating them. The CDR3 is 17 residues long.

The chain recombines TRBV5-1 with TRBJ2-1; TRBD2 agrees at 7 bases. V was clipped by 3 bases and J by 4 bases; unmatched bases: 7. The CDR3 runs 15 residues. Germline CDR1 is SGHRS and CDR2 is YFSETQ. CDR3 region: CASSSASGSYNEQFF. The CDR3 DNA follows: TGCGCCAGCAGCTCAGCTAGCGGCTCTTACAATGAGCAGTTCTTC.

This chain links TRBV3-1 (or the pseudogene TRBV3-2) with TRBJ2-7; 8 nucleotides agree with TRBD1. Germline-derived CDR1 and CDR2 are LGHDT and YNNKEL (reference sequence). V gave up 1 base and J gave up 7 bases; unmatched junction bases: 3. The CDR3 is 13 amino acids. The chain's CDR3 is CASSQGTGREQYF. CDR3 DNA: TGTGCCAGCAGCCAAGGGACAGGGCGAGAGCAGTACTTC.

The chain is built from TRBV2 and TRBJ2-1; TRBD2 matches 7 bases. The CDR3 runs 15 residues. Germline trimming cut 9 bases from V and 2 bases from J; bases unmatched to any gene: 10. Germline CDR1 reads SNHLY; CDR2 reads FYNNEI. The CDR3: CARTTSGATYNEQFF. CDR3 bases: TGTGCCAGAACAACGAGCGGGGCGACCTACAATGAGCAGTTCTTC.

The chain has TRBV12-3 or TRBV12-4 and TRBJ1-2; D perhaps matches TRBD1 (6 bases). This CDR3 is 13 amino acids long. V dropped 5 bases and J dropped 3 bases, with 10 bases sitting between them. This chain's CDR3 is CASSLRQDYGYTF. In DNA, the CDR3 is TGTGCCAGCAGTCTAAGACAGGACTATGGCTACACCTTC.

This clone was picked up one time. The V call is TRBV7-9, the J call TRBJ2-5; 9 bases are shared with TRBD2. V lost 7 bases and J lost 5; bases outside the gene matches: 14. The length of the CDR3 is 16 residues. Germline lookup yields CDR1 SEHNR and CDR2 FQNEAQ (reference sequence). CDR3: CASTPRAGGPSETQYF. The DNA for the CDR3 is TGTGCCAGCACCCCTAGGGCGGGGGGGCCCTCTGAGACCCAGTACTTC. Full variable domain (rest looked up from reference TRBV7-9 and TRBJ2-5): DTGVSQNPRHKITKRGQNVTFRCDPISEHNRLYWYRQTLGQGPEFLTYFQNEAQLEKSRLLSDRFSAERPKGSFSTLEIQRTEQGDSAMYLCASTPRAGGPSETQYFGPGTRLLVL.

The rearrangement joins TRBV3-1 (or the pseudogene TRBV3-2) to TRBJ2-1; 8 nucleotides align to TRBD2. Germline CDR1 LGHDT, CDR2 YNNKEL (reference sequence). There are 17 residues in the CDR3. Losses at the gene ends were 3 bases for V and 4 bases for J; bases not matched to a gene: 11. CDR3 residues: CASSQPAGTSVYNEQFF. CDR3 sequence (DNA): TGTGCCAGCAGCCAGCCCGCCGGGACTAGTGTGTACAATGAGCAGTTCTTC.

The CDR3 nucleotides read TGTGCCAGCAGCCTCGACAGGGACTATGGCTACACCTTC. Amino acid sequence: CASSLDRDYGYTF. This chain links TRBV5-4 with TRBJ1-2; TRBD1 matches at 7 bases. Germline CDR1 and CDR2: SGHNT and YYREEE (reference sequence). After removal of 4 bases from V and 3 bases from J, the junction contained 3 bases not matched to a gene. The CDR3 consists of 13 residues.

The CDR3 loop reads CASSEWDSYNEQFF. CDR3 in DNA: TGCGCCAGCAGCGAATGGGACAGCTACAATGAGCAGTTCTTC. The chain links TRBV5-1 to TRBJ2-1, with 7 bases identical to TRBD1. The germline CDR1 and CDR2 sequences are SGHRS and YFSETQ. V lost 4 bases to trimming and J lost 3 bases; unmatched junction nucleotides: 4. The CDR3 contains 14 residues. The variable domain in full, with the rest retrieved from reference TRBV5-1 and TRBJ2-1, is KAGVTQTPRYLIKTRGQQVTLSCSPISGHRSVSWYQQTPGQGLQFLFEYFSETQRNKGNFPGRFSGRQFSNSRSEMNVSTLELGDSALYLCASSEWDSYNEQFFGPGTRLTVL.

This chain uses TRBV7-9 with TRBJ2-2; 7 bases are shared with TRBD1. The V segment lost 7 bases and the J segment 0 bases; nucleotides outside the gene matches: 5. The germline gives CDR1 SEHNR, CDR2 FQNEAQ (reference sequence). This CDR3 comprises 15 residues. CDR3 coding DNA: TGTGCCAGCATCTCGGGACAGACGAACACCGGGGAGCTGTTTTTT. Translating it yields CASISGQTNTGELFF.

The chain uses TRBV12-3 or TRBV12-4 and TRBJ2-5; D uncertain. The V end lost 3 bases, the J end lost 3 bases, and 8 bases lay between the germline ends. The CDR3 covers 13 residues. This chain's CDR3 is CASSLNREETQYF. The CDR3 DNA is TGTGCCAGCAGTTTGAACAGAGAAGAGACCCAGTACTTC.

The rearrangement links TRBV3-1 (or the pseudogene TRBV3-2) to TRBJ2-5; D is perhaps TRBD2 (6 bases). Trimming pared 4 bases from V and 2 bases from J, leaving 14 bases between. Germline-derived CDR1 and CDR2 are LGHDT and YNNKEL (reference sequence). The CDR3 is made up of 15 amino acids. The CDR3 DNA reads TGTGCCAGCAGCCGTTCCTTAGCGGATCAAGAGACCCAGTACTTC. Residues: CASSRSLADQETQYF.

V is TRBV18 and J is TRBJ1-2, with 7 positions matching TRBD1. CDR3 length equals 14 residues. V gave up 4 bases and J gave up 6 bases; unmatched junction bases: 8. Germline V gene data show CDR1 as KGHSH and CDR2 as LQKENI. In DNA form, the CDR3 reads TGTGCCAGCTCACTAGGGCAACAGGGGAATGGCTACACCTTC. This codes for CASSLGQQGNGYTF.

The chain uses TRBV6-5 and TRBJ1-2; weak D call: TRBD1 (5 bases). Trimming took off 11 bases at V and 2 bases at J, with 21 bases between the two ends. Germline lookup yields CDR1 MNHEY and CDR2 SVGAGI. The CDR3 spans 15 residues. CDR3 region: CAAKGSDTTNYGYTF. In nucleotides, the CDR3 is TGTGCCGCAAAAGGGTCGGACACAACGAACTATGGCTACACCTTC.

The CDR3 DNA is TGTGCCAGCAGTTCGACAGGGATTACTGAAGCTTTCTTT. Its protein is CASSSTGITEAFF. This chain connects TRBV12-3 or TRBV12-4 to TRBJ1-1, with TRBD1 matching 7 bases. The V and J ends lost 4 bases and 5 bases, in that order; junction bases with no gene match: 4. The CDR3 contains 13 residues.

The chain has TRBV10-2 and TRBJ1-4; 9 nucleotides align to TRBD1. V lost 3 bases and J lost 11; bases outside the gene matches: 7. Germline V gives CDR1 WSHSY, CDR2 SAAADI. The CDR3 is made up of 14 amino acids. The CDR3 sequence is CASSEQGALGKLFF. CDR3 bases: TGCGCCAGCAGTGAACAGGGGGCATTAGGGAAACTGTTTTTT.

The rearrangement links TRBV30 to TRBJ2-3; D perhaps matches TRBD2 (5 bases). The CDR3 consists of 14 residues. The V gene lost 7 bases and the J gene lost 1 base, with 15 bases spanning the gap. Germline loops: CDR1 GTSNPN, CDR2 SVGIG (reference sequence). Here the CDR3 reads CAYRPAGGTDTQYF. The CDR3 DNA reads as TGTGCCTACCGACCAGCCGGGGGCACAGATACGCAGTATTTT.

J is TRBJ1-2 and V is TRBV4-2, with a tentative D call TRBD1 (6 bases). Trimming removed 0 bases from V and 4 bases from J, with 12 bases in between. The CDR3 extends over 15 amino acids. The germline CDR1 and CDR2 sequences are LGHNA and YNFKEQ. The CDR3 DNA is TGTGCCAGCAGCCAAGATTCGAGCAGGGGCTATGGCTACACCTTC. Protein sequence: CASSQDSSRGYGYTF.